This TCR beta chain appears in the sequencing data of a study of cytomegalovirus exposure and HLA in healthy donors. Germline V gene lookup returns CDR1 SGHDN and CDR2 FVKESK. This CDR3 region has 13 residues. V was pared by 1 base and J by 5 bases, with 7 bases between. The table came from immunoSEQ multiplex PCR; TCRdb's copy has only in-frame clones and leaves some out. The sample records roughly 300,000 clones, around 86% being singletons. The sequenced sample was PBMCs. This clonotype originated in a woman younger than 35 in good health and CMV-seronegative. The rearrangement uses TRBV14 and TRBJ2-3; no clear D gene. The CDR3 DNA sequence: TGTGCCAGCAGCCAAGTTACTTTAGATACGCAGTATTTT. Translated: CASSQVTLDTQYF.